The rows below give T cell receptor beta chains drawn from one sample of a study of vaccination and CD4 T cells after COVID-19. What these receptors recognize is not known. TCRdb independently ran MiXCR on the PCR reads; one entry per CDR3 protein. This table holds 15,000 to 20,000 distinct CDR3 sequences, under 65% found once. Sequences were derived from CD4+ T cells from blood, cultured in vitro, sampled after SARS-CoV-2 vaccination. The receptors originated from a human donor who had recovered from COVID-19. Each CDR3 is given with its conserved first and last residue.

>TRBV25-1
CASSDRERGLDYTF
>TRBV6-5
CASSFSPQPYNSPLHF
>TRBV6-1
CASSDRSRNTEAFF
>TRBV7-2
CASSLATSGGVYNEQFF
>TRBV19
CASSIVSGSSYEQYF
>TRBV7-2
CASSFDRGNQPQHF
>TRBV6-1
CASSERKGQGANQPQHF
>TRBV19
CASSDRGRGDQETQYF
>TRBV6-2/TRBV6-3
CASSPTSGGARETQYF
>TRBV27
CASSQLTGATEAFF
>TRBV12-3/TRBV12-4
CASSSGTDGYGYTF
>TRBV14
CASSQGGGAGYNEQFF
>TRBV2
CASSGTSGRYEQYF
>TRBV7-9
CASSLVNTEAFF
>TRBV7-3
CASSLRGSASGELFF
>TRBV7-2
CASSSKGLAGWTDTQYF
>TRBV7-9
CASSPLNTDTQYF
>TRBV24-1
CATSDNRGYGYTF
>TRBV20-1
CSARPDYTTDTQYF
>TRBV6-1
CASTSQGALGEAFF
>TRBV6-1
CASRPGPDYGYTF
>TRBV20-1
CSARDHRRNTGELFF
>TRBV20-1
CSARALDNQPQHF
>TRBV20-1
CSAALKGTQYF
>TRBV5-4
CASSGTDSYNEQFF
>TRBV12-3/TRBV12-4
CASRRGGRSLSGYTF
>TRBV20-1
CSARERSRKDTQYF
>TRBV19
CASSRSGDSNQPQHF
>TRBV3-1
CASSYGAAGRTGELFF
>TRBV20-1
CSARDTPTGSSGYTF
>TRBV30
CAWTRTGAYEQYF
>TRBV20-1
CSARDLATSGDGYTF
>TRBV11-3
CASSSEAGADTEAFF